The 11 T cell receptor beta chains given below trace back to one sample, sequenced in a study of cytomegalovirus exposure and HLA in healthy donors. PCR employed 60 Vbeta and 13 Jbeta primers. Using immunoSEQ multiplex PCR, the repertoire was profiled, and TCRdb retains in-frame clones only, with some absent. The specimen's table records roughly 90,000 clones. The sequencing sample was made of PBMCs. All receptors come from a man in his fifties or sixties in good health and CMV-seropositive.

The rearrangement joins TRBV25-1 to TRBJ2-5, with 11 bases lining up with TRBD2. Germline values: CDR1 MGHDK, CDR2 SYGVNS. The CDR3 contains 17 residues. V shed 3 bases, J shed 0 bases, and the junction held 6 bases outside the gene matches. As DNA, the CDR3 is TGTGCCAGCAGTGATTGGCGTAGCGGGAGGGACCAAGAGACCCAGTACTTC. This sequence encodes CASSDWRSGRDQETQYF.

The rearrangement links TRBV27 to TRBJ1-2, with D possibly matching TRBD1 (5 bases). The germline V gene encodes CDR1 MNHEY and CDR2 SMNVEV (reference sequence). The CDR3 has 13 amino acids. The V gene lost 4 bases and the J gene lost 3 bases, with 9 bases spanning the gap. CDR3 amino acids: CASSYGADYGYTF. CDR3 coding DNA: TGTGCCAGCAGTTATGGGGCGGACTATGGCTACACCTTC.

The rearrangement joins TRBV5-8 to TRBJ1-5, with D possibly TRBD1 on 6 matching bases. Germline assignment: CDR1 SGHTS and CDR2 YDEGEE. The CDR3 spans 15 residues. Trimming took off 2 bases at V and 3 bases at J, with 12 bases between the two ends. CDR3 amino acids: CASSFRAGANQPQHF. CDR3 nucleotide sequence: TGTGCCAGCAGCTTCAGGGCGGGGGCCAATCAGCCCCAGCATTTT. The whole variable domain, filled in from reference TRBV5-8 and TRBJ1-5, reads EAGVTQSPTHLIKTRGQQATLRCSPISGHTSVYWYQQALGLGLQFLLWYDEGEERNRGNFPPRFSGRQFPNYSSELNVNALELEDSALYLCASSFRAGANQPQHFGDGTRLSIL.

The gene calls are TRBV13 and TRBJ2-5, with 8 bases lining up with TRBD1. The germline V gene encodes CDR1 PRHDT and CDR2 FYEKMQ (reference sequence). The CDR3 has 15 residues. V lost 5 bases, J lost 7 bases, and 12 bases stayed unmatched. The CDR3 sequence: CASSREGQVGATQYF. The DNA of the CDR3 is TGTGCCAGCAGCCGAGAGGGACAGGTAGGGGCGACCCAGTACTTC.

The chain employs TRBV19 and TRBJ1-3, with TRBD1 matching over 7 bases. Germline V gene sequence: CDR1 LNHDA, CDR2 SQIVND (reference sequence). Trimming removed 5 bases from V and 0 bases from J; junction bases left unmatched: 7. The CDR3 runs to 16 residues. The CDR3 protein is CASSPRTGRSGNTIYF. CDR3 sequence (DNA): TGTGCCAGTAGTCCACGGACAGGTCGCTCTGGAAACACCATATATTTT.

CDR3 in DNA: TGTGCCAGCAGCGTAAACTCACACTACTCCTACGAGCAGTACTTC. Protein product: CASSVNSHYSYEQYF. The chain has TRBV9 and TRBJ2-7; D remains ambiguous. Germline V gene sequence: CDR1 SGDLS, CDR2 YYNGEE. The CDR3 spans 15 residues. V lost 1 base and J lost 0, with 11 bases in between. Complete variable domain (other parts from reference TRBV9 and TRBJ2-7): DSGVTQTPKHLITATGQRVTLRCSPRSGDLSVYWYQQSLDQGLQFLIQYYNGEERAKGNILERFSAQQFPDLHSELNLSSLELGDSALYFCASSVNSHYSYEQYFGPGTRLTVT.

V and J are TRBV6-5 and TRBJ1-5, with a weak D call TRBD1 (5 bases). The ends were cut back, 5 bases at V and 10 bases at J, with 9 bases in the middle. The CDR3 is 11 amino acids. CDR1 is MNHEY and CDR2 is SVGAGI in the germline V gene. CDR3 sequence (DNA): TGTGCCAGCAGTAAGACAGTTCCCCAGCATTTT. This encodes CASSKTVPQHF.

This chain connects TRBV12-5 to TRBJ1-5, with D unclear. Germline V lookup: CDR1 LGHNT, CDR2 FRNRAP. CDR3 length equals 13 residues. Trimming stripped 1 base from V and 6 bases from J, with 7 bases between. The CDR3 region is CASGLGGGQPQHF. Written as DNA, the CDR3 is TGTGCTAGTGGTTTGGGGGGAGGTCAGCCCCAGCATTTT.

J is TRBJ1-1 and V is TRBV20-1; D is perhaps TRBD1 (5 bases). The CDR3 runs 11 residues. Trimming took 1 base from V and 10 from J, leaving 10 bases between them. The germline CDR1 and CDR2 sequences are DFQATT and SNEGSKA (reference sequence). The CDR3 DNA follows: TGCAGTGCTAGAGCGACAGAGGTAGCTTTCTTT. Translating it yields CSARATEVAFF.

The chain links TRBV7-2 to TRBJ2-5; D gene ambiguous. Between the trimmed V and J ends, which lost 2 bases and 7 bases, there was a span of 8 bases. The CDR3 is 12 amino acids. Germline CDR1 and CDR2: SGHTA and FQGNSA. The CDR3 is CASSLFAGTQYF. CDR3 bases: TGTGCCAGCAGCTTATTTGCCGGGACCCAGTACTTC. Complete variable domain (other parts from reference TRBV7-2 and TRBJ2-5): GAGVSQSPSNKVTEKGKDVELRCDPISGHTALYWYRQSLGQGLEFLIYFQGNSAPDKSGLPSDRFSAERTGGSVSTLTIQRTQQEDSAVYLCASSLFAGTQYFGPGTRLLVL.

V gene TRBV29-1 combines with J gene TRBJ2-7, with 7 bases fitting TRBD1. From germline, CDR1 is SQVTM and CDR2 ANQGSEA. CDR3 size: 14 residues. V gave up 7 bases and J gave up 4 bases; unmatched junction bases: 13. This CDR3 reads CSAIALGQTYEQYV. CDR3 nucleotide sequence: TGCAGCGCTATTGCCCTGGGACAGACTTACGAGCAGTACGTC.